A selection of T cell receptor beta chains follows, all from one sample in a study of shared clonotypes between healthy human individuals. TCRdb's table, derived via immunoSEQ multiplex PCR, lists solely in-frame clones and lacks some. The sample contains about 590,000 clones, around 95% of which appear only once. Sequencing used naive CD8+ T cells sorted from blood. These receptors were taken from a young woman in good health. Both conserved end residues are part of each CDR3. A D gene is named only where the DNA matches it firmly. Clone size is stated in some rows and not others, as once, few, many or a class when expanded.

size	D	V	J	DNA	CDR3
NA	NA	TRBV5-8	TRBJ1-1	TGTGCCAGCAGCTTCCGCACGGGCCCCCCTCGCACTGAAGCTTTCTTT	CASSFRTGPPRTEAFF
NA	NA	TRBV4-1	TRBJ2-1	TGCGCCAGCAGCCAAGACAGGGGAGGTAATGAGCAGTTCTTC	CASSQDRGGNEQFF
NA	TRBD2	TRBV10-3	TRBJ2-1	TGTGCCACCTGGACTAGCGGGAGGGCGGATGAGCAGTTCTTC	CATWTSGRADEQFF
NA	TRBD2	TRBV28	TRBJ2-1	TGTGCCAGCAGTTTAGGACTAGCGCAACCTTTGGTAAATGAGCAGTTCTTC	CASSLGLAQPLVNEQFF
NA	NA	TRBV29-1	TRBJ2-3	TGCAGCGTCCGGGACGGAGACACAGATACGCAGTATTTT	CSVRDGDTDTQYF
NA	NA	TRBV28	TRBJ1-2	TGTGCCAGCAGTGATACCAGGGGAAGCTATGGCTACACCTTC	CASSDTRGSYGYTF
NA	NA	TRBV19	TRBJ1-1	TGTGCCAGTAGTCCCGGTTGGGGGACTGAAGCTTTCTTT	CASSPGWGTEAFF
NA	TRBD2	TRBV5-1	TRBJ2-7	TGCGCCAGCAGCCAACTAGCGGGAGTGCTCTACGAGCAGTACTTC	CASSQLAGVLYEQYF
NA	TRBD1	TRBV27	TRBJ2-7	TGTGCCAGCAAGGGGGCGCTGGGCGACGAGCAGTACTTC	CASKGALGDEQYF
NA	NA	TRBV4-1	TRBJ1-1	TGCGCCAGCAGCCCACCCGGGACGGTTAACACTGAAGCTTTCTTT	CASSPPGTVNTEAFF
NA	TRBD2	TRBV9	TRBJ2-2	TGTGCCAGCAGCGTTACTAGCGGAGAAAACACCGGGGAGCTGTTTTTT	CASSVTSGENTGELFF
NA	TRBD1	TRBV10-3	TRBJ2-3	TGTGCCATCAGTGAGTCGCTAGGGACAGCTTCACTCTCCGGCACAGATACGCAGTATTTT	CAISESLGTASLSGTDTQYF
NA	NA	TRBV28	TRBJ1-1	TGTGCCAGCAGTACCTACCCTGAAGCTTTCTTT	CASSTYPEAFF
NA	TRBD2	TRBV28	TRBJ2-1	TGTGCCAGCAGCGCCCTCCCTAGCGGATACAACAATGAGCAGTTCTTC	CASSALPSGYNNEQFF
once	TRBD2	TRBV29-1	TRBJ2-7	TGCAGCGTTATCTCCTCCGCGGGAGGATCCGAGCAGTACTTC	CSVISSAGGSEQYF
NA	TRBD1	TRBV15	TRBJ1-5	TGTGCCACCAGCAGTCAGGGGGAAAGCAATCAGCCCCAGCATTTT	CATSSQGESNQPQHF
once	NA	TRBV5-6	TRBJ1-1	TGTGCCAGCATCGCCGACGGGATGAACACTGAAGCTTTCTTT	CASIADGMNTEAFF
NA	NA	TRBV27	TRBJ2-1	TGTGCCAGCAGTTATGCCCCGGGCAGGCAGTTCTTC	CASSYAPGRQFF
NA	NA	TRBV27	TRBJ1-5	TGTGCCAGCAGTTTAGTTGGGATGGGGGGAATCAATCAGCCCCAGCATTTT	CASSLVGMGGINQPQHF
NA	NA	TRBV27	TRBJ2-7	TGTGCCAGCAGTCCCCCGGCGGCTGTCTACGAGCAGTACTTC	CASSPPAAVYEQYF
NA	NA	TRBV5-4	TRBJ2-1	TGTGCCAGCACGGCGGAGCACAATGAGCAGTTCTTC	CASTAEHNEQFF
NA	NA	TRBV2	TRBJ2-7	TGTGCCAGCAAGAAGGACTTTGGGGAGTACTTC	CASKKDFGEYF
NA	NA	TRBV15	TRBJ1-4	TGTGCCACCAGCAGAGGTTTAACTAATGAAAAACTGTTTTTT	CATSRGLTNEKLFF
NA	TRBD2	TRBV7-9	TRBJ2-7	TGTGCCAGCAGCTTAGTTTCCTGGAGGCGGGAGTACGACGAGCAGTACTTC	CASSLVSWRREYDEQYF
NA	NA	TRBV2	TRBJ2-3	TGTGCCAGCAGTGAAGCTTGGGGTACAGATACGCAGTATTTT	CASSEAWGTDTQYF
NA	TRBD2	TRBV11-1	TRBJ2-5	TGTGCCACCACACCGAAAAGACTAGCGGCTCGACAAGAGACCCAGTACTTC	CATTPKRLAARQETQYF
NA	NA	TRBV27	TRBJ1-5	TGTGCCAGCAGTTTGTACGGGGGGAGCAATCAGCCCCAGCATTTT	CASSLYGGSNQPQHF
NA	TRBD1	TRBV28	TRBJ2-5	TGTGCCAGCAGTGAAACCGGGACAGGAATCCAAGAGACCCAGTACTTC	CASSETGTGIQETQYF
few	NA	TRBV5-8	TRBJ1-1	TGTGCCAGCAGCTTGGTGGTGAACACTGAAGCTTTCTTT	CASSLVVNTEAFF
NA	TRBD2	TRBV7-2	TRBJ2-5	TGTGCCAGCAGCTTACAAGCGGGAGGTCGACGGGTGACCCAGTACTTC	CASSLQAGGRRVTQYF
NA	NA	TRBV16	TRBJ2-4	TGTGCCAGCAGCCAATTCAGGGTGGACATTCAGTACTTC	CASSQFRVDIQYF
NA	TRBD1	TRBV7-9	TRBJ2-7	TGTGCCAGCAGCCCCTCCGGGACAGTCGACGAGCAGTACTTC	CASSPSGTVDEQYF
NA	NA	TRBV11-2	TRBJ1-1	TGTGCCAGCAGCTTAGATTGGGGGGATGAAGCTTTCTTT	CASSLDWGDEAFF
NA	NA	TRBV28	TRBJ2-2	TGTGCCAGCAGTGGCCACAACAGAAACACCGGGGAGCTGTTTTTT	CASSGHNRNTGELFF
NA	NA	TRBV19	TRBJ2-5	TGTGCCAGTAGTATGGATGTAGAAGAGACCCAGTACTTC	CASSMDVEETQYF
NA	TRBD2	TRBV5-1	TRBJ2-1	TGCGCCAGCAGCTTGGAGGGCACAGGGGCCGGACTAGCGGGAGGTAATGAGCAGTTCTTC	CASSLEGTGAGLAGGNEQFF
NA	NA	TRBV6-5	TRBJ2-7	TGTGCCAGCAGCTATCACAGGTCCTACGAGCAGTACTTC	CASSYHRSYEQYF
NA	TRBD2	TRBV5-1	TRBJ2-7	TGCGCCAGCAAACCAAGCGGGAGTTTCAGCGACGAGCAGTACTTC	CASKPSGSFSDEQYF
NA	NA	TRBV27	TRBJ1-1	TGTGCCAGCAGTTTTGGGGAGGGGTACACTGAAGCTTTCTTT	CASSFGEGYTEAFF
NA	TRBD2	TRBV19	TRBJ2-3	TGTGCCAGTAGTTCCGACGGGGGACTAGCCCGCACAGATACGCAGTATTTT	CASSSDGGLARTDTQYF
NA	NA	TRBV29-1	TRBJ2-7	TGCAGCGTTGAAGTTGGTCGGGCAGGGGACTCCTACGAGCAGTACTTC	CSVEVGRAGDSYEQYF
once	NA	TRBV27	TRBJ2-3	TGTGCCAGCACCCCCCGGGACGCCAACACAGATACGCAGTATTTT	CASTPRDANTDTQYF
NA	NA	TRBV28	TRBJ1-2	TGTGCCAGCAGTTTATCCGGGGCGGGGAATGATGGCTACACCTTC	CASSLSGAGNDGYTF
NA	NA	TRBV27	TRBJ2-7	TGTGCCAGCAGTCCGAAAGGGAACTGGCGGGATGGGCGCTACGAGCAGTACTTC	CASSPKGNWRDGRYEQYF
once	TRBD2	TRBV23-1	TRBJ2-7	TGCGCCAGCAGTCAAGGGCGGGGGACCTACGAGCAGTACTTC	CASSQGRGTYEQYF
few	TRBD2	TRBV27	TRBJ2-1	TGTGCCAGCAGTCCCGGGACTAGCGGGTACAATGAGCAGTTCTTC	CASSPGTSGYNEQFF
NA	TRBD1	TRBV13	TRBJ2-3	TGTGCCAGCAGCTTACCCCGGACAGGTTTAGATACGCAGTATTTT	CASSLPRTGLDTQYF